The clone carrying this T cell receptor (beta chain) appeared many times. The antigen remains unidentified. Cells sorted as Tregs were CD4+, CD25+ and CD127-/low. TCRdb re-called the 5' RACE reads with MiXCR, one entry per CDR3 protein. This table has 35,000 to 50,000 distinct CDR3 sequences, less than 25% appearing once. Germline assignment: CDR1 MDHEN and CDR2 SYDVKM. V shed 10 bases and J shed 0 bases, with 12 bases lying between them. The CDR3 totals 13 residues. Study findings and constraints: In terms of TCR gene usage, tumor memory CD4+ T cells clustered together with blood and lymph node memory CD4+ cells, as well as with lymph node naive CD4+ cells.

The V and J genes are TRBV28 and TRBJ1-1, with D maybe TRBD1 (6 bases). The receptor's source is a female donor with breast cancer. The sequenced material came from Tregs sorted from blood. As DNA, the CDR3 is TGTGCCACCTCGGACAGCATGAACACTGAAGCTTTCTTT. It specifies CATSDSMNTEAFF.